This T cell receptor beta chain was found in a study of cytomegalovirus exposure and HLA in healthy donors. The germline gives CDR1 SGHNT, CDR2 YENEEA. The CDR3 is 12 amino acids. V trimming: 5 bases; J trimming: 13 bases; junction bases outside the gene matches: 7. Healthy people donating bone marrow made up the donors. Regarding the study as a whole: Earlier analysis yielded a pattern in which most TCR beta V segments were productive about 90% or about 30% of the time. Sequencing likely generated an artifact that appeared as a cluster of highly shared sequence variants. TRBV6-2, TRBV6-3 and some other V segments were excluded as indistinguishable.

Primers: 60 Vbeta forward and 13 Jbeta reverse. The assay was immunoSEQ multiplex PCR, and TCRdb's table has in-frame clones only and misses some. The table includes fewer than 65,000 clones, approximately 80% detected once. About this clone: Its target is not known.

Material: PBMCs. J is TRBJ2-1 and V is TRBV11-3; TRBD2 matches at 8 bases. This sequence originates from a woman aged 40 to 50 in good health and CMV-seropositive. The CDR3 region is CASSDRGGLQFF. CDR3 DNA: TGTGCCAGCAGCGACCGGGGGGGCCTCCAGTTCTTC.